The source of this T cell receptor beta chain is a study of shared clonotypes between healthy human individuals. This clone was seen just once. The V and J ends lost 10 bases and 1 base respectively, with 13 bases between them. The CDR3 runs to 13 residues. Per germline, CDR1 MNHNY and CDR2 SVGAGI (reference sequence). Profiling relied on immunoSEQ multiplex PCR, and the TCRdb table lists in-frame clones only, not all of them. This table holds about 980,000 clones, approximately 80% found once. V gene TRBV6-6 combines with J gene TRBJ1-1; D uncertain. This sequence originates from a man aged 18 to 30 in good health. The specimen sequenced was memory CD4+ T cells sorted from blood. This sample's subset: CD45RA-negative fraction. The CDR3 nucleotides read TGTGCCATGACGGACTCCAAGAACACTGAAGCTTTCTTT. Translating it yields CAMTDSKNTEAFF.